This T cell receptor (beta chain) was observed in a study of cytomegalovirus exposure and HLA in healthy donors. Study outcomes and limitations: Most subjects had HLA-A and HLA-B alleles reportedly predicted accurately by TCR beta sequences.

This PCR relied on a set of 60 Vbeta primers and 13 Jbeta primers. TCRdb's table, derived via immunoSEQ multiplex PCR, lists solely in-frame clones and lacks some. The data contain 150,000 to 200,000 clones, 70% to 80% of them singletons. Between the trimmed V and J ends, which lost 5 bases and 7 bases, there was a span of 12 bases. The germline gives CDR1 SEHNR, CDR2 FQNEAQ (reference sequence). The CDR3 has 13 amino acids. A note on this clone: Its antigen is as yet unknown.

Sequencing used PBMCs. This clonotype was obtained from a woman in her twenties or thirties in good health and CMV-seropositive. The chain recombines TRBV7-9 with TRBJ2-1; D perhaps matches TRBD2 (5 bases). The CDR3 nucleotides are TGTGCCAGCAGCACGGGGATATTAAATGAGCAGTTCTTC. It yields the protein CASSTGILNEQFF.